The 12 T cell receptor beta chains listed next were all sequenced from one sample in a study of T cells in Graves' hyperthyroidism and ophthalmopathy. TCR beta CDR3 region amplification was performed from RNA transcripts. Carried out on the TCR CDR3, a first-round RT-PCR used the HTBI primer set. MiXCR, applied by TCRdb to the multiplex PCR reads, yields one record per CDR3 protein. The table shows 300,000 to 450,000 distinct CDR3 sequences, with around 25% occurring only once. Sequenced material: blood. These receptors all stem from a man between 50 and 59 years old with Graves' hyperthyroidism.

A few counts support this clonotype. V usage is TRBV2 and J usage is TRBJ2-7, with D perhaps matching TRBD2 (6 bases). Between the trimmed V and J ends, which lost 8 bases and 1 base, there was a span of 12 bases. This CDR3 region has 13 residues. Germline CDR1 SNHLY, CDR2 FYNNEI. CDR3 sequence (DNA): TGTGCCAGCGGAGGGACTGTGTCCTACGAGCAGTACTTC. Protein sequence: CASGGTVSYEQYF.

As concerns this clonotype: With a much larger clone just one base away, this may be a read error. The V call is TRBV2, the J call TRBJ1-2; no definite D call. The germline V and J ends were trimmed by 4 bases and 6 bases, with 9 bases remaining between them. Germline CDR1 SNHLY, CDR2 FYNNEI. This CDR3 is built from 12 residues. The CDR3 nucleotides read TGTGCCAGCAGTGGACACCGAAATGGCTACACCTTC. Translated, it gives CASSGHRNGYTF. The variable domain in full, with the rest retrieved from reference TRBV2 and TRBJ1-2, is EPEVTQTPSHQVTQMGQEVILRCVPISNHLYFYWYRQILGQKVEFLVSFYNNEISEKSEIFDDQFSVERPDGSNFTLKIRSTKLEDSAMYFCASSGHRNGYTFGSGTRLTVV.

This clonotype was picked up many times. This sequence joins TRBV5-1 and TRBJ2-7; tentative D call: TRBD2 (6 bases). This CDR3 comprises 18 residues. V gave up 0 bases and J gave up 6 bases, with 25 bases separating them. Looked up from germline, CDR1 is SGHRS and CDR2 is YFSETQ. The CDR3 nucleotides read TGCGCCAGCAGCTTGGGGACCCTTTCCGGCGGGATCGGGGCCGAGCAGTACTTC. This encodes CASSLGTLSGGIGAEQYF.

The chain has TRBV3-1 and TRBJ2-5; TRBD1 is a possible D gene (6 bases). Trimming cost V 0 bases and J 6 bases, with 23 bases left between them. The germline V gene encodes CDR1 LGHDT and CDR2 YNNKEL (reference sequence). The CDR3 is made up of 18 amino acids. CDR3 sequence: CASSQDWGSSRGLKTQYF. CDR3 sequence (DNA): TGTGCCAGCAGCCAAGATTGGGGGTCCTCCAGGGGTTTAAAGACCCAGTACTTC.

V and J are TRBV14 and TRBJ2-7, with D possibly called TRBD1 or TRBD2 (5 bases each). Germline V gene sequence: CDR1 SGHDN, CDR2 FVKESK. The CDR3 runs 15 residues. Trimming shortened V by 0 bases and J by 3 bases, and 12 bases separated the two germline ends. The CDR3 region is CASSQDLGTFYEQYF. In DNA, the CDR3 is TGTGCCAGCAGCCAAGATCTGGGGACGTTCTACGAGCAGTACTTC.

This clonotype occurred many times. The rearrangement uses TRBV28 and TRBJ2-1; no definite D call. The CDR3 runs to 13 residues. V lost 6 bases and J 3 bases, leaving 9 bases between the germline ends. Germline values: CDR1 MDHEN, CDR2 SYDVKM. The CDR3 loop reads CASSLPNYNEQFF. DNA for the CDR3: TGTGCCAGCAGCCTCCCGAACTACAATGAGCAGTTCTTC.

Only a few counts were recorded for this clonotype. This rearrangement joins TRBV5-1 to TRBJ2-3, with D perhaps assigned TRBD1 or TRBD2 (5 bases each). V lost 3 bases, J lost 2 bases, and 13 bases lay in between. The CDR3 contains 15 residues. Germline lookup yields CDR1 SGHRS and CDR2 YFSETQ. CDR3 amino acids: CASSSAGAHTDTQYF. Here the CDR3 DNA reads TGCGCCAGCAGCTCCGCCGGGGCCCACACAGATACGCAGTATTTT.

The table lists this clonotype with a few counts. V gene TRBV11-3 combines with J gene TRBJ2-7, with D maybe TRBD1 (5 bases). CDR1 SGHNT and CDR2 YENEEA come from the germline V gene. V dropped 1 base and J dropped 0 bases, with 10 bases sitting between them. This CDR3 has 15 amino acids. The CDR3 spells CASSLGAQDSYEQYF. DNA for the CDR3: TGTGCCAGCAGCTTAGGGGCACAGGACTCCTACGAGCAGTACTTC.

This clonotype was seen a few times. This rearrangement joins TRBV30 to TRBJ1-1, with D hard to call. V was trimmed by 3 bases and J by 8 bases, leaving 10 bases between them. Per germline, CDR1 GTSNPN and CDR2 SVGIG (reference sequence). This CDR3 is built from 11 residues. CDR3 protein: CAWSPFSEAFF. For the CDR3, the DNA is TGTGCCTGGAGCCCCTTCTCGGAAGCTTTCTTT.

This clonotype was observed a few times. The V call is TRBV12-3 or TRBV12-4, the J call TRBJ1-2; D unresolved. This CDR3 has 13 residues. Trimming pared 3 bases from V and 7 bases from J, leaving 12 bases between. CDR3 sequence reads: CASSLGFDGGYTF. The DNA for the CDR3 is TGTGCCAGCAGTTTGGGATTCGACGGTGGCTACACCTTC.

This clonotype was seen more than once but under ten times. This rearrangement joins TRBV19 to TRBJ2-2; TRBD1 is a possible D gene (5 bases). The germline gives CDR1 LNHDA, CDR2 SQIVND (reference sequence). The CDR3 contains 17 residues. The V end lost 5 bases, the J end lost 5 bases, and 21 bases lay between the germline ends. CDR3 sequence reads: CASSGSLGATTTGELFF. In DNA, the CDR3 is TGTGCCAGTAGTGGATCCTTAGGGGCCACTACTACCGGGGAGCTGTTTTTT.

The chain combines TRBV6-1 with TRBJ1-5; D may be TRBD1 (6 bases). The CDR3 covers 15 residues. The germline V gene encodes CDR1 MNHNS and CDR2 SASEGT. V lost 8 bases, J lost 4 bases, and 18 bases lay in between. CDR3 region: CASCPGRQGNQPQHF. The CDR3 DNA sequence: TGTGCCAGCTGCCCTGGGCGCCAGGGGAATCAGCCCCAGCATTTT.